These 19 T cell receptor beta chains originate from one sample sequenced in a study of cytomegalovirus exposure and HLA in healthy donors. Primers for the PCR totalled 60 Vbeta and 13 Jbeta. Here immunoSEQ multiplex PCR was the method, and the copy in TCRdb shows in-frame clones only, minus some. The table has 85,000 to 120,000 clones, around 79% seen once. Material: PBMCs. The receptors here all came from a man in his 60s in good health and CMV-seronegative.

This clone was counted between two and nine times. This rearrangement joins TRBV4-3 to TRBJ2-1, with D hard to call. V was trimmed by 4 bases and J by 9 bases, leaving 13 bases between them. CDR3 size: 13 residues. CDR1 is LGHNA, CDR2 YSLEER, per germline. The CDR3 region is CASSPRGRGEQFF. In DNA form, the CDR3 reads TGCGCCAGCAGCCCTCGCGGCCGAGGTGAGCAGTTCTTC.

This clone was counted a single time. This chain links TRBV2 with TRBJ2-1, with D perhaps matching TRBD1 (6 bases). This CDR3 comprises 12 residues. Germline CDR1 reads SNHLY; CDR2 reads FYNNEI. Trimming stripped 6 bases from V and 9 bases from J, with 12 bases between. CDR3 sequence reads: CASRAGRGEQFF. The CDR3 bases are TGTGCCAGCAGAGCCGGCAGGGGTGAGCAGTTCTTC.

CDR3 sequence (DNA): TGTGCCACCAGCAGGGCCTGGGGAGGACCCCAAGAGACCCAGTACTTC. This encodes CATSRAWGGPQETQYF. The V and J genes are TRBV15 and TRBJ2-5; tentatively, D is TRBD2 (6 bases). V shed 3 bases and J shed 1 base, with 15 bases lying between them. The V gene's germline CDR1 is LNHNV and CDR2 YYDKDF (reference sequence). The CDR3 is 16 amino acids.

The rearrangement links TRBV7-2 to TRBJ2-7; perhaps TRBD1 as D (5 bases). The germline V gene has CDR1 SGHTA and CDR2 FQGNSA. The length of the CDR3 is 15 residues. Trimming left V 3 bases short and J 1 base short, with 13 bases between. The CDR3 reads CASSFSPDSSYEQYF. CDR3 nucleotide sequence: TGTGCCAGCAGCTTTTCCCCAGACAGTTCCTACGAGCAGTACTTC.

V and J are TRBV7-2 and TRBJ2-7; D might be TRBD2 (6 bases). The CDR3 is 15 residues long. The germline V and J ends were trimmed by 0 bases and 3 bases, with 12 bases remaining between them. CDR1 is SGHTA, CDR2 FQGNSA, per germline. CDR3 region: CASSLAASEYYEQYV. CDR3 DNA: TGTGCCAGCAGCTTAGCGGCTAGCGAATACTACGAGCAGTACGTC.

V is TRBV5-1 and J is TRBJ2-3; D is ambiguous. V was cut by 1 base and J by 0 bases, with 9 bases left in between. This CDR3 comprises 15 residues. CDR1 is SGHRS, CDR2 YFSETQ, per germline. CDR3 sequence reads: CASSLPRSSTDTQYF. The CDR3 DNA follows: TGCGCCAGCAGCTTGCCGCGGAGTAGCACAGATACGCAGTATTTT.

J is TRBJ1-4 and V is TRBV7-9; D uncertain. V dropped 7 bases and J dropped 4 bases, with 13 bases sitting between them. The CDR3 sequence is 14 residues long. Germline V gene sequence: CDR1 SEHNR, CDR2 FQNEAQ (reference sequence). The DNA for the CDR3 is TGTGCCAGCATCAGGACGGGAAATAATGAAAAACTGTTTTTT. Protein sequence: CASIRTGNNEKLFF.

The chain couples TRBV7-2 to TRBJ1-3; D gene ambiguous. The CDR3 extends over 15 amino acids. The V gene's germline CDR1 is SGHTA and CDR2 FQGNSA. V was trimmed by 1 base and J by 4 bases, leaving 11 bases between them. Here the CDR3 DNA reads TGTGCCAGCAGCTTAGGGCGCCAGCGAGGAAACACCATATATTTT. Its protein product is CASSLGRQRGNTIYF.

As regards this clone: Other nucleotide sequences from this sample produce the same CDR3. The V gene is TRBV18, the J gene TRBJ2-7; TRBD1 is a possible D gene (6 bases). Germline V gene data show CDR1 as KGHSH and CDR2 as LQKENI. The length of the CDR3 is 12 residues. Trimming removed 4 bases from V and 3 bases from J, with 7 bases in between. The CDR3 nucleotides are TGTGCCAGCTCACAGGACAGCTACGAGCAGTACTTC. Its protein product is CASSQDSYEQYF.

Regarding this clone: This sample also contains other DNA sequences that code for the same CDR3. This chain joins TRBV7-8 and TRBJ1-1, with a tentative D call TRBD1 (6 bases). Germline loops: CDR1 SGHVS, CDR2 FQNEAQ. Trimming removed 5 bases at V and 3 bases at J, with 10 bases between. This CDR3 contains 13 residues. The CDR3 bases are TGTGCCAGCAGCCCACAGGGCTACACTGAAGCTTTCTTT. This encodes CASSPQGYTEAFF.

The chain joins TRBV25-1 to TRBJ1-1, with 7 nucleotides matching TRBD1. In germline, CDR1 is MGHDK, CDR2 SYGVNS. CDR3 length: 14 residues. The V segment lost 5 bases and the J segment 5 bases; nucleotides outside the gene matches: 8. The CDR3 is CASSKQGFTTEAFF. The DNA of the CDR3 is TGTGCCAGCAGTAAACAGGGGTTTACAACTGAAGCTTTCTTT.

J is TRBJ2-7 and V is TRBV7-9; TRBD1 agrees at 7 bases. J gave up 3 bases and V 2 bases, and 1 base lay outside the gene matches. The CDR3 is made up of 13 amino acids. Germline CDR1 and CDR2: SEHNR and FQNEAQ (reference sequence). CDR3 coding DNA: TGTGCCAGCAGCTTAAGACAGGGCTACGAGCAGTACGTC. Translating gives CASSLRQGYEQYV.

This clone showed up just a few times. The V and J genes are TRBV5-1 and TRBJ2-1, with 7 bases matching TRBD2. Unmatched junction bases numbered 9, after V lost 2 bases and J lost 10 bases. Per the germline V gene, CDR1 is SGHRS and CDR2 is YFSETQ. CDR3 length: 14 amino acids. The CDR3 is CASSFGLVEGEQFF. For the CDR3, the DNA is TGCGCCAGCAGCTTTGGACTAGTGGAAGGCGAGCAGTTCTTC. Drawing the rest from reference TRBV5-1 and TRBJ2-1, the complete variable domain is KAGVTQTPRYLIKTRGQQVTLSCSPISGHRSVSWYQQTPGQGLQFLFEYFSETQRNKGNFPGRFSGRQFSNSRSEMNVSTLELGDSALYLCASSFGLVEGEQFFGPGTRLTVL.

The chain couples TRBV29-1 to TRBJ1-2; 7 nucleotides agree with TRBD1. Germline trimming cut 6 bases from V and 4 bases from J; bases unmatched to any gene: 11. The CDR3 has 14 amino acids. The V gene's germline CDR1 is SQVTM and CDR2 ANQGSEA. The CDR3 coding sequence is TGCAGCGTCTTAGGGGGCGATATGGGCTATGGCTACACCTTC. Translated, it gives CSVLGGDMGYGYTF.

V and J are TRBV28 and TRBJ1-5; 9 bases line up with TRBD1. Unmatched junction bases numbered 4, after V lost 3 bases and J lost 7 bases. The CDR3 spans 14 residues. Germline lookup yields CDR1 MDHEN and CDR2 SYDVKM. CDR3 sequence: CASSFTGGRQPQHF. The CDR3 bases are TGTGCCAGCAGTTTTACAGGGGGCAGGCAGCCCCAGCATTTT.

The chain links TRBV13 to TRBJ2-3; unclear D gene. The CDR3 has 15 amino acids. The V gene lost 1 base and the J gene lost 1 base, with 9 bases spanning the gap. Per germline, CDR1 PRHDT and CDR2 FYEKMQ (reference sequence). The CDR3 loop is CASSLVLARTDTQYF. In DNA, the CDR3 is TGTGCCAGCAGCTTAGTTCTGGCCCGCACAGATACGCAGTATTTT.

The chain joins TRBV10-3 to TRBJ2-7, with 11 positions matching TRBD1. J gave up 4 bases and V 6 bases, and 2 bases lay outside the gene matches. The CDR3 contains 13 residues. Per germline, CDR1 ENHRY and CDR2 SYGVKD. CDR3 sequence reads: CAISGQGAYEQYF. The DNA of the CDR3 is TGTGCCATCAGCGGACAGGGGGCTTACGAGCAGTACTTC.

The chain has TRBV5-1 and TRBJ2-5; 12 bases fit TRBD1. Germline V gene sequence: CDR1 SGHRS, CDR2 YFSETQ. V lost 7 bases to trimming and J lost 5 bases; unmatched junction nucleotides: 9. The CDR3 covers 15 residues. This CDR3 is CASGPGQGAMETQYF. DNA of the CDR3: TGCGCCAGCGGACCGGGACAGGGGGCTATGGAGACCCAGTACTTC.

The gene calls are TRBV5-1 and TRBJ2-5, with D uncertain. Germline lookup yields CDR1 SGHRS and CDR2 YFSETQ. V dropped 1 base and J dropped 4 bases, with 5 bases sitting between them. This CDR3 is built from 12 residues. Written as DNA, the CDR3 is TGCGCCAGCAGCTTGTTCTCAGAGACCCAGTACTTC. Translating it yields CASSLFSETQYF.